This section outlines one T cell receptor (beta chain) sequence together with its context. Sequencing was performed with immunoSEQ multiplex PCR; in TCRdb, only in-frame clones are kept and a portion is missing. The sample consists of 150,000 to 200,000 clones, about 90% of them appearing once. The CDR3 loop spans 13 amino acids. CDR1 is LNHDA and CDR2 is SQIVND in the germline V gene (reference sequence). Between the trimmed V and J ends, which lost 2 bases and 5 bases, there was a span of 9 bases. The source of the sample is a study of control samples from healthy donors and cancer patients. V and J are TRBV19 and TRBJ2-5; TRBD1 is a possible D gene (5 bases). The sequenced sample consisted of blood. The receptor comes from a woman aged 25-40 years in good health. The CDR3 sequence is CASSIQGVETQYF. The CDR3 DNA sequence: TGTGCCAGTAGTATACAGGGTGTTGAGACCCAGTACTTC.